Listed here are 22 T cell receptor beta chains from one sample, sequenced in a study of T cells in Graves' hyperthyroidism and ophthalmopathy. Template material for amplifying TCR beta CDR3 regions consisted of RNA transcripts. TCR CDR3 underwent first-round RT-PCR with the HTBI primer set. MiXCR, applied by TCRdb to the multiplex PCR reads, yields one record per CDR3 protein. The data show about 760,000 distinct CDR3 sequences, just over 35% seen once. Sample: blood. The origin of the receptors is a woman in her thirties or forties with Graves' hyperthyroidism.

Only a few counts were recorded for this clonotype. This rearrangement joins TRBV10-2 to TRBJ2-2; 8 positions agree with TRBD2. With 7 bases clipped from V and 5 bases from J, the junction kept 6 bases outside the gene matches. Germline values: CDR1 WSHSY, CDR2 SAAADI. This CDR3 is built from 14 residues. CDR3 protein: CASKVASGTGELFF. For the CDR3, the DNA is TGCGCCAGCAAGGTGGCTAGCGGGACCGGGGAGCTGTTTTTT.

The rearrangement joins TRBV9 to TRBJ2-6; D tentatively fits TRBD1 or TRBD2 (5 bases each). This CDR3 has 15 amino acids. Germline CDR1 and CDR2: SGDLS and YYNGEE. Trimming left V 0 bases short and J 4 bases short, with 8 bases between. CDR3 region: CASSVGGAGANVLTF. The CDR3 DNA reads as TGTGCCAGCAGCGTAGGAGGGGCGGGGGCCAACGTCCTGACTTTC.

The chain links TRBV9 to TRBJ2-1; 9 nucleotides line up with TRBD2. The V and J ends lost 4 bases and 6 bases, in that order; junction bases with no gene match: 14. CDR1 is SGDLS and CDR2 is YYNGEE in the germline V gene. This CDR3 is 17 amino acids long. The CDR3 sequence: CASSPHVESGGSNEQFF. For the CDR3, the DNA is TGTGCCAGCAGCCCCCACGTAGAAAGCGGGGGGTCCAATGAGCAGTTCTTC.

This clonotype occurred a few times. Here the CDR3 DNA reads TGTGCCAGCAGGCGACAAGGTTTATCTTTGGAGACCCAGTACTTC. Its translation is CASRRQGLSLETQYF. This chain links TRBV7-2 with TRBJ2-5; D not certain. CDR3 size: 15 residues. The ends were cut back, 6 bases at V and 5 bases at J, with 19 bases in the middle. Germline assignment: CDR1 SGHTA and CDR2 FQGNSA.

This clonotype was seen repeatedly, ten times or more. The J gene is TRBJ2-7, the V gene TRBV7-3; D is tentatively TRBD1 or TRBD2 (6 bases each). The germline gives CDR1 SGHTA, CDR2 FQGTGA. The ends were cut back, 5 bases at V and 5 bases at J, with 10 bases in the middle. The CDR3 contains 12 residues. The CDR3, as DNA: TGTGCCAGCAGCCAAGGGGGGAACGAGCAGTACTTC. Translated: CASSQGGNEQYF.

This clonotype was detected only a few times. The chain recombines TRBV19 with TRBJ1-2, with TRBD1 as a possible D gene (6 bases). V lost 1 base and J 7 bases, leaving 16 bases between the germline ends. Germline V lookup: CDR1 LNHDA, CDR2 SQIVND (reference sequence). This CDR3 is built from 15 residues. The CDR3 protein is CASSIVDRFGGGYTF. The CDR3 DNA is TGTGCCAGTAGTATAGTCGACAGGTTTGGTGGTGGCTACACCTTC.

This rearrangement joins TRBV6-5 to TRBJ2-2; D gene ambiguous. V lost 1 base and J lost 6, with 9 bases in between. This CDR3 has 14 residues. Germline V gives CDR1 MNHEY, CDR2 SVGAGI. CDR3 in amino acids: CASSYWDSAGELFF. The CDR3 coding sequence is TGTGCCAGCAGTTACTGGGATTCAGCCGGGGAGCTGTTTTTT.

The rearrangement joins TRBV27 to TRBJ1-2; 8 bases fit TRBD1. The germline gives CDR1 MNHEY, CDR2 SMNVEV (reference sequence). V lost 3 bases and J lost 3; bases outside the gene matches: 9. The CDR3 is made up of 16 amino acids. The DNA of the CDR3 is TGTGCCAGCAGTTTGTCTGCAGGGGGCAGAGACTATGGCTACACCTTC. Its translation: CASSLSAGGRDYGYTF.

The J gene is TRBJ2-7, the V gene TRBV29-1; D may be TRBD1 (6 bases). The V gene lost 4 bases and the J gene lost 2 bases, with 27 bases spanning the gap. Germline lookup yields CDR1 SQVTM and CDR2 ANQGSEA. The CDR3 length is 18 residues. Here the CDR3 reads CSVVPGTFKTIRPYEQYF. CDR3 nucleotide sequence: TGCAGCGTTGTTCCCGGGACATTTAAGACTATACGACCCTACGAGCAGTACTTC.

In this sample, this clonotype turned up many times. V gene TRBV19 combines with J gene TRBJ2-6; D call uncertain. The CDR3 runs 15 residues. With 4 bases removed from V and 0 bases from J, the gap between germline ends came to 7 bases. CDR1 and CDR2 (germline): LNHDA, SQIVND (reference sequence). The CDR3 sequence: CASSNTDSGANVLTF. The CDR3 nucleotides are TGTGCCAGTAGTAACACCGACTCTGGGGCCAACGTCCTGACTTTC.

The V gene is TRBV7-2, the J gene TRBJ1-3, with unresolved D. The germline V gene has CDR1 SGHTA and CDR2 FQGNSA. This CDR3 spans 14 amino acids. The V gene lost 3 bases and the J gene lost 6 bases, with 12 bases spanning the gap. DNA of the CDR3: TGTGCCAGCAGCTTGGCCCAAACGGAAAACACCATATATTTT. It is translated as CASSLAQTENTIYF.

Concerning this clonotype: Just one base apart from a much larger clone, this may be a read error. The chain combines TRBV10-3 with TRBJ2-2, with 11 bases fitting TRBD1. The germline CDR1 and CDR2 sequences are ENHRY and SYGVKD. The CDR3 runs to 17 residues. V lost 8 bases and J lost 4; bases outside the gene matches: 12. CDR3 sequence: CAIPGVIGTGGTGELFF. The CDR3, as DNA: TGTGCCATCCCCGGGGTGATCGGGACAGGGGGCACCGGGGAGCTGTTTTTT.

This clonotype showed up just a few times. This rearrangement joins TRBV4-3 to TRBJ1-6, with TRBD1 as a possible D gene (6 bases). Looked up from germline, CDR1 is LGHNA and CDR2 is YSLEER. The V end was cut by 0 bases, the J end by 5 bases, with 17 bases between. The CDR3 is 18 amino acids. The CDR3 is CASSQEEVGDIHNSPLHF. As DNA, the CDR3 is TGCGCCAGCAGCCAAGAGGAAGTTGGGGACATCCATAATTCACCCCTCCACTTT.

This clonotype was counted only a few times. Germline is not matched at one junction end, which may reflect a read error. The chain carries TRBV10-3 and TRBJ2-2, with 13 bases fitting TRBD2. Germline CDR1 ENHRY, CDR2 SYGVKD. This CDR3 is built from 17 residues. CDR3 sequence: CASSPTSGRLHTGELFF. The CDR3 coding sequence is TGTGCCAGCAGTCCGACTAGCGGGAGGCTTCACACCGGGGAGCTGTTTTTT.

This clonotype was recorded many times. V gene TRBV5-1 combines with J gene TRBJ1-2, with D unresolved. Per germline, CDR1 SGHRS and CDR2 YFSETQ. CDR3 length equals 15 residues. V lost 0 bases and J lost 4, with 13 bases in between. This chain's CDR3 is CASSLVAAAGYGYTF. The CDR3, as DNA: TGCGCCAGCAGCTTGGTGGCAGCAGCTGGCTATGGCTACACCTTC.

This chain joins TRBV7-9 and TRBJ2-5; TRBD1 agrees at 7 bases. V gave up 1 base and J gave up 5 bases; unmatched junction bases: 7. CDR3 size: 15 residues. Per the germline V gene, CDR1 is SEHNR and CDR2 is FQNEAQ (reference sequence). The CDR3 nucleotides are TGTGCCAGCAGCTTAGGGCAGGGGGAAGCGGAGACCCAGTACTTC. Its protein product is CASSLGQGEAETQYF.

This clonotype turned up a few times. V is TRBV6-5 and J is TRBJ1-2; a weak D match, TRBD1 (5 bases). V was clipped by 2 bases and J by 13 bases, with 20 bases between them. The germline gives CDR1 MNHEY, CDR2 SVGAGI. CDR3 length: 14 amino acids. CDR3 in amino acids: CASSYGAGTRHGTF. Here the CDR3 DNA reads TGTGCCAGCAGTTACGGGGCAGGCACCCGTCATGGCACCTTC.

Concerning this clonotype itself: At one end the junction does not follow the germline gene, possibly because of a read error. The CDR3 coding sequence is TGCGCCAGCAGGACAACAGGGATTTGGGCCACTGAAGATTTCTTT. Translated: CASRTTGIWATEDFF. This chain uses TRBV10-2 with TRBJ1-1; possibly TRBD1 for D (6 bases). This CDR3 has 15 residues. Germline V gene data show CDR1 as WSHSY and CDR2 as SAAADI.

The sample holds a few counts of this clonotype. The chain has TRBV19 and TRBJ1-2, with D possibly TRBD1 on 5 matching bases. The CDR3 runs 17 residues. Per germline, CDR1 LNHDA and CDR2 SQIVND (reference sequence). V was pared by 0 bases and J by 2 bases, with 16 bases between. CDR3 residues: CASSIDPRRGTNYGYTF. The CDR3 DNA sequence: TGTGCCAGTAGTATAGATCCCCGCAGAGGGACGAACTATGGCTACACCTTC. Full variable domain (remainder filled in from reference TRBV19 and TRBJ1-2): DGGITQSPKYLFRKEGQNVTLSCEQNLNHDAMYWYRQDPGQGLRLIYYSQIVNDFQKGDIAEGYSVSREKKESFPLTVTSAQKNPTAFYLCASSIDPRRGTNYGYTFGSGTRLTVV.

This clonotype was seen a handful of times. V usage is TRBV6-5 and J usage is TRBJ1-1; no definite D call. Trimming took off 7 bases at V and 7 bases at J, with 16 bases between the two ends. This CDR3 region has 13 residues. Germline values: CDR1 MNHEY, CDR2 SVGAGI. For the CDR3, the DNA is TGTGCCAGCACCGACCGCGGGTACGGTGAAGCTTTCTTT. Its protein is CASTDRGYGEAFF.

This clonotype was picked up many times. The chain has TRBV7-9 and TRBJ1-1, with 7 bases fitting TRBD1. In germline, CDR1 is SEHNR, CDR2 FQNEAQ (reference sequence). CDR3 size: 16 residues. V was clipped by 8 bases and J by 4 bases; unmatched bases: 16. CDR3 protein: CASVSRFDRESTEAFF. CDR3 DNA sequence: TGTGCCAGCGTCTCCCGATTCGACAGGGAGAGCACTGAAGCTTTCTTT.

The CDR3 DNA sequence: TGTGCCAGCAGTGTTCCCCTACTAAACACCAACACCTACGAGCAGTACTTC. Protein sequence: CASSVPLLNTNTYEQYF. The chain links TRBV2 to TRBJ2-7; D is unresolved. The CDR3 totals 17 residues. The V end was cut by 4 bases, the J end by 2 bases, with 21 bases between. Germline-derived CDR1 and CDR2 are SNHLY and FYNNEI. The complete variable domain, with remaining parts taken from reference TRBV2 and TRBJ2-7, reads EPEVTQTPSHQVTQMGQEVILRCVPISNHLYFYWYRQILGQKVEFLVSFYNNEISEKSEIFDDQFSVERPDGSNFTLKIRSTKLEDSAMYFCASSVPLLNTNTYEQYFGPGTRLTVT.